The source of this T cell receptor (beta chain) is a study of blood T cell repertoires in COVID-19. Some clones are missing from TCRdb's copy, which holds only in-frame ones; the method was immunoSEQ multiplex PCR. The table has approximately 300,000 clones, around 90% seen once. The CDR3 sequence is 14 residues long. V gene TRBV21-1 combines with J gene TRBJ2-2; the listed D gene, TRBD1, was not tested against the DNA. TRBV21-1 is recorded as a pseudogene. Sequencing was carried out using PBMCs or T cells enriched from blood (not recorded which). This TCR was sampled from a woman in her 30s who had recovered from COVID-19. The chain's CDR3 is CASNLDRNTGELFF. In DNA, the CDR3 is TGTGCCAGCAACCTCGACAGGAACACCGGGGAGCTGTTTTTT.